A single sample gave rise to the 13 T cell receptor beta chains below, sequenced in a study of CD8 T cells in ankylosing spondylitis. TCRdb re-called the 5' RACE reads with MiXCR, one entry per CDR3 protein. The repertoire holds approximately 140,000 distinct CDR3 sequences, under 45% seen once, with over 12% in the top ten. Specimen: synovial fluid, either unsorted or a sorted T cell fraction (not recorded which). These receptors all come from a male donor with ankylosing spondylitis.

This chain joins TRBV5-6 and TRBJ2-2, with TRBD1 as a possible D gene (6 bases). The germline V and J ends were trimmed by 4 bases and 0 bases, with 10 bases remaining between them. The V gene's germline CDR1 is SGHDT and CDR2 YYEEEE. This CDR3 is 15 amino acids long. In nucleotides, the CDR3 is TGTGCCAGCAGCCCAGACAGGACGAACACCGGGGAGCTGTTTTTT. The encoded protein is CASSPDRTNTGELFF.

The chain carries TRBV7-9 and TRBJ2-7, with D hard to call. V lost 1 base to trimming and J lost 2 bases, with 9 bases between them. CDR1 is SEHNR and CDR2 is FQNEAQ in the germline V gene (reference sequence). The CDR3 loop spans 14 amino acids. As DNA, the CDR3 is TGTGCCAGCAGCTTAGAACCCTGGGCCTACGAGCAGTACTTC. Translating gives CASSLEPWAYEQYF.

Many counts were recorded for this clonotype. The rearrangement uses TRBV27 and TRBJ1-4; D is undetermined. Looked up from germline, CDR1 is MNHEY and CDR2 is SMNVEV (reference sequence). This CDR3 is 16 amino acids long. The V and J ends lost 4 bases and 4 bases respectively, with 16 bases between them. Here the CDR3 reads CASSSLGPAINEKLFF. CDR3 nucleotide sequence: TGTGCCAGCAGTTCCCTGGGCCCCGCCATTAATGAAAAACTGTTTTTT.

The chain carries TRBV5-1 and TRBJ2-7; D may be TRBD1 (6 bases). The V end lost 4 bases, the J end lost 3 bases, and 23 bases lay between the germline ends. Per the germline V gene, CDR1 is SGHRS and CDR2 is YFSETQ. CDR3 length: 17 residues. The CDR3 loop is CASSPGSRGGHNYEQYF. CDR3 coding DNA: TGCGCCAGCAGCCCGGGAAGTAGAGGGGGACACAACTACGAGCAGTACTTC.

This rearrangement joins TRBV15 to TRBJ2-1, with D tentatively TRBD1 or TRBD2 (5 bases each). Germline assignment: CDR1 LNHNV and CDR2 YYDKDF (reference sequence). Trimming removed 0 bases at V and 9 bases at J, with 24 bases between. CDR3 length: 18 residues. The CDR3 coding sequence is TGTGCCACCAGCAGAGATCCCCCTCGATGGCGCGAGAGGGGTGAGCAGTTCTTC. This translates into CATSRDPPRWRERGEQFF.

The rearrangement joins TRBV7-7 to TRBJ2-5, with 9 bases that match TRBD2. The CDR3 sequence is 15 residues long. The trim removed 1 base at V and 5 bases at J, leaving 5 bases unmatched. Germline V gene sequence: CDR1 SSHAT, CDR2 FNYEAQ (reference sequence). The CDR3, as DNA: TGTGCCAGCAGCTTAGATGCTAGCGGGATGGAGACCCAGTACTTC. This codes for CASSLDASGMETQYF.

V gene TRBV27 combines with J gene TRBJ2-7, with D possibly matching TRBD1 (6 bases). CDR3 length equals 15 residues. V was trimmed by 3 bases and J by 2 bases, leaving 14 bases between them. Germline V gene lookup returns CDR1 MNHEY and CDR2 SMNVEV (reference sequence). CDR3 coding DNA: TGTGCCAGCAGTTTTCGCGGACAGCTAACCTACGAGCAGTACTTC. It encodes CASSFRGQLTYEQYF.

This clonotype has a single count. The gene calls are TRBV6-4 and TRBJ2-7, with 8 bases that match TRBD1. J was trimmed by 1 base and V by 6 bases; bases with no gene match: 11. This CDR3 is built from 16 residues. CDR1 and CDR2 (germline): MRHNA, SNTAGT. The CDR3 coding sequence is TGTGCCAGCAGCCCCAATGGGGACAGGCCATCCTACGAGCAGTACTTC. Amino acids: CASSPNGDRPSYEQYF.

This chain connects TRBV5-6 to TRBJ2-1; D is possibly TRBD1 (6 bases). Germline CDR1 and CDR2: SGHDT and YYEEEE. The CDR3 contains 13 residues. The ends were cut back, 4 bases at V and 9 bases at J, with 14 bases in the middle. CDR3 in amino acids: CASSLVPRGEQFF. Here the CDR3 DNA reads TGTGCCAGCAGCCTGGTACCCAGGGGTGAGCAGTTCTTC.

The gene calls are TRBV28 and TRBJ2-3; TRBD1 matches 7 bases. Germline values: CDR1 MDHEN, CDR2 SYDVKM. V trimming: 4 bases; J trimming: 1 base; junction bases outside the gene matches: 8. The CDR3 is made up of 16 amino acids. The CDR3 sequence is CASSSYRGVGTDTQYF. CDR3 nucleotide sequence: TGTGCCAGCAGTTCCTACAGGGGCGTAGGCACAGATACGCAGTATTTT.

Many counts were recorded for this clonotype. This rearrangement joins TRBV15 to TRBJ1-2; 7 nucleotides line up with TRBD1. Germline values: CDR1 LNHNV, CDR2 YYDKDF (reference sequence). This CDR3 region has 15 residues. The junction had 5 bases not matched to a gene; V was cut back by 3 bases and J by 1 base. DNA for the CDR3: TGTGCCACCAGCAGGGAGGCAGGGGGTAACTATGGCTACACCTTC. Translation: CATSREAGGNYGYTF.

The CDR3 spells CASSLKARGSGNTIYF. CDR3 in DNA: TGTGCCAGCAGTTTAAAGGCCAGGGGCTCTGGAAACACCATATATTTT. The rearrangement joins TRBV12-3 or TRBV12-4 to TRBJ1-3; maybe TRBD1 (6 bases). Trimming pared 2 bases from V and 0 bases from J, leaving 11 bases between. CDR3 length equals 16 residues.

This clonotype was recorded once. The genes are TRBV10-2 and TRBJ2-2, with 10 bases identical to TRBD1. Germline CDR1 and CDR2: WSHSY and SAAADI. The CDR3 covers 17 residues. J gave up 7 bases and V 6 bases, and 14 bases lay outside the gene matches. In DNA, the CDR3 is TGCGCCAGCAGGCACGGGGACAGGGGAGCTAGGGACGGGGAGCTGTTTTTT. Encoded protein: CASRHGDRGARDGELFF.